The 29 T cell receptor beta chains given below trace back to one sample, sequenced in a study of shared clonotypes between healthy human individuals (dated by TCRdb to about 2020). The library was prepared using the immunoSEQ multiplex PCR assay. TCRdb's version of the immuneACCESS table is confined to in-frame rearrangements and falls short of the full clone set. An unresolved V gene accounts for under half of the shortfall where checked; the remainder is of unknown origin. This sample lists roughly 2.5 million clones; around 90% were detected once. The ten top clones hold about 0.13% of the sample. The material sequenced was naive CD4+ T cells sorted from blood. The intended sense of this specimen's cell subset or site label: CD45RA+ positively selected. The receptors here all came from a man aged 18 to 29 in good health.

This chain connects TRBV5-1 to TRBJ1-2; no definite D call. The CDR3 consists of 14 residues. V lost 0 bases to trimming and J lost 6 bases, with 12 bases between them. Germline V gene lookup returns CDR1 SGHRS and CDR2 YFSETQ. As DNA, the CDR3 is TGCGCCAGCAGCTTGGCTGGAGACCTCAATGGCTACACCTTC. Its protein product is CASSLAGDLNGYTF.

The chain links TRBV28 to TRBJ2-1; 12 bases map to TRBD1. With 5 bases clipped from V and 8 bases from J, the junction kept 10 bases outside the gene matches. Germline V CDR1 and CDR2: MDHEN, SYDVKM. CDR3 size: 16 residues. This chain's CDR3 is CASSPGGTGGGYEQFF. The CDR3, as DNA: TGTGCCAGCAGTCCAGGCGGGACAGGGGGCGGGTATGAGCAGTTCTTC.

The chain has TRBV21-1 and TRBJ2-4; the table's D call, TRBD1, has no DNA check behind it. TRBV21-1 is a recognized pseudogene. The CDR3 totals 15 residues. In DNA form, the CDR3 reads TGTGCCAGCAGCAAGCCCGGGACAGGGAAAAACATTCAGTACTTC. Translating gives CASSKPGTGKNIQYF.

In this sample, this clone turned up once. In DNA, the CDR3 is TGTGCCAGCAGCTTCCTCACGGGGGATCGGTATCACACCTTC. It codes for CASSFLTGDRYHTF. This chain uses TRBV11-2 with TRBJ1-2; D may be TRBD1 (5 bases). The CDR3 has 14 residues. The germline CDR1 and CDR2 sequences are SGHAT and FQNNGV. V was trimmed by 3 bases and J by 12 bases, leaving 20 bases between them.

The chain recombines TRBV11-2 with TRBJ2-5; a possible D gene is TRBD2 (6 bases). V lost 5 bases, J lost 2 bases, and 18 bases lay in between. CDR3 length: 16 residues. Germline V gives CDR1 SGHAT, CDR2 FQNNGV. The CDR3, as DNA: TGTGCCAGCAGCACTACGGGGCGGGGAATACAAGAGACCCAGTACTTC. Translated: CASSTTGRGIQETQYF.

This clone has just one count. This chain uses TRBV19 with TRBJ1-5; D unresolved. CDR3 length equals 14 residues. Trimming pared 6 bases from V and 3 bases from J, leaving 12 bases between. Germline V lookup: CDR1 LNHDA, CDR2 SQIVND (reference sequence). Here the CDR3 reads CASSIEAINQPQHF. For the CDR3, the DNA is TGTGCCAGTAGCATCGAGGCGATCAATCAGCCCCAGCATTTT.

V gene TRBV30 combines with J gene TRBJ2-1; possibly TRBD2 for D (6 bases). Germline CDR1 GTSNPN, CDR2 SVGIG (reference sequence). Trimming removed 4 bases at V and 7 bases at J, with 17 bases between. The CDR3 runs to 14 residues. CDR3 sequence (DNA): TGTGCCTGGAACTCCGGGACTCTGGAGAATGAGCAGTTCTTC. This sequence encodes CAWNSGTLENEQFF.

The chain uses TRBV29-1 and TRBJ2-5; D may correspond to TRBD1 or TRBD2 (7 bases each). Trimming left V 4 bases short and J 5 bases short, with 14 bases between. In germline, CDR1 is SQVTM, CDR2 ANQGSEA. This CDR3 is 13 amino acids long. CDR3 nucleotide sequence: TGCAGCGTTGCGGCAGGGGGAGGGGAGACCCAGTACTTC. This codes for CSVAAGGGETQYF.

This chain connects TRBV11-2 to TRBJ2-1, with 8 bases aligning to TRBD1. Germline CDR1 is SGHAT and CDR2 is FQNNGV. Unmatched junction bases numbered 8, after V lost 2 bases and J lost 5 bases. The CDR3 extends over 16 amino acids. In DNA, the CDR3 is TGTGCCAGCAGCTTAATCCGGACAGGGAGGAACAATGAGCAGTTCTTC. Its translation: CASSLIRTGRNNEQFF.

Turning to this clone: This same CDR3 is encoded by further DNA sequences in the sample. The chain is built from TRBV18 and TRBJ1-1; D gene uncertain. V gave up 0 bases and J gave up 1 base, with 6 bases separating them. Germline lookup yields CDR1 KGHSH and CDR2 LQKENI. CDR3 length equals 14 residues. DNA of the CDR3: TGTGCCAGCTCACCACCGACGGCGAACACTGAAGCTTTCTTT. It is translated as CASSPPTANTEAFF.

The CDR3 nucleotides read TGTGCCAGTGCGATCCGCTCCTATAATTCACCCCTCCACTTT. Protein: CASAIRSYNSPLHF. This chain joins TRBV6-6 and TRBJ1-6; no definite D call. CDR1 MNHNY and CDR2 SVGAGI come from the germline V gene (reference sequence). The CDR3 contains 14 residues. V lost 9 bases and J 0 bases, leaving 9 bases between the germline ends.

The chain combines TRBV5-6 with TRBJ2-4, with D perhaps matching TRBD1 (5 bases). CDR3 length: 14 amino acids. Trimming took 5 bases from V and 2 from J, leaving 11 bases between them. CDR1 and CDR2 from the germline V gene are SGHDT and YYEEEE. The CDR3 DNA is TGTGCCAGCAGTCGCAGGGTCCCCAAAAACATTCAGTACTTC. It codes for CASSRRVPKNIQYF.

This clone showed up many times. CDR3 loop: CASDLGTSPLHF. The DNA for the CDR3 is TGTGCCAGCGACTTAGGGACCTCACCCCTCCACTTT. This chain joins TRBV5-5 and TRBJ1-6; D perhaps matches TRBD1 (5 bases). The CDR3 loop spans 12 amino acids. Deletions cut 7 bases from V and 10 bases from J, with 12 bases between. CDR1 and CDR2 from the germline V gene are SGHKS and YYEKEE (reference sequence).

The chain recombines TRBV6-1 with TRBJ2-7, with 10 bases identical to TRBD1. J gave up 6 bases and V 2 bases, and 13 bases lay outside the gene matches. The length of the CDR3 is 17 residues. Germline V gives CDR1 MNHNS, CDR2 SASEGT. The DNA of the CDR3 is TGTGCCAGCAGTGAAAACCGCCCGCGGGACAGGGGAGTCGAGCAGTACTTC. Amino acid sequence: CASSENRPRDRGVEQYF.

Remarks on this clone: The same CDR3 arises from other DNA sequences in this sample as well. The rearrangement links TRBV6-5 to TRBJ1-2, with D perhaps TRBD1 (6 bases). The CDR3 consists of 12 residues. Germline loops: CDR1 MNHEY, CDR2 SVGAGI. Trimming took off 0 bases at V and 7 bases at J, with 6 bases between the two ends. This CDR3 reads CASSYSQGGYTF. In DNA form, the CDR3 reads TGTGCCAGCAGTTACTCACAGGGTGGCTACACCTTC.

The CDR3 is CASSRGGSETQYF. CDR3 DNA sequence: TGTGCCTCCTCGCGGGGGGGCAGCGAGACCCAGTACTTC. This rearrangement joins TRBV10-3 to TRBJ2-5; 9 nucleotides line up with TRBD2. The CDR3 is made up of 13 amino acids. The germline gives CDR1 ENHRY, CDR2 SYGVKD. J was trimmed by 5 bases and V by 11 bases; bases with no gene match: 9.

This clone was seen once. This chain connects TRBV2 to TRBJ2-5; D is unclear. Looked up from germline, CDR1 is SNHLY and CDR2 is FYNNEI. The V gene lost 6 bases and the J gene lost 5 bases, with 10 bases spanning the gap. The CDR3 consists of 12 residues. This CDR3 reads CASRLFGETQYF. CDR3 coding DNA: TGTGCCAGCAGGCTCTTCGGGGAGACCCAGTACTTC.

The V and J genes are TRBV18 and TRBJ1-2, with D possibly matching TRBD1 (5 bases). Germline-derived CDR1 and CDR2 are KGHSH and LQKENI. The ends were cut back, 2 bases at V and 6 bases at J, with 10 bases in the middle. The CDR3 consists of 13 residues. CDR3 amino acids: CASSPISGNGYTF. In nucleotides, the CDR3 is TGTGCCAGCTCACCAATTTCAGGGAATGGCTACACCTTC. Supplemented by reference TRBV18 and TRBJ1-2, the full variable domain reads NAGVMQNPRHLVRRRGQEARLRCSPMKGHSHVYWYRQLPEEGLKFMVYLQKENIIDESGMPKERFSAEFPKEGPSILRIQQVVRGDSAAYFCASSPISGNGYTFGSGTRLTVV.

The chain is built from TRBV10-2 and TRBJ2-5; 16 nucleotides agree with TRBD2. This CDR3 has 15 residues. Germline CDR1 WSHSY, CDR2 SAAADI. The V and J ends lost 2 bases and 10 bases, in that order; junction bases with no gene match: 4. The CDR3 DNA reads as TGCGCCAGCAGTGAGACCGGGACTAGCGGGGGGGTCCAGTACTTC. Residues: CASSETGTSGGVQYF.

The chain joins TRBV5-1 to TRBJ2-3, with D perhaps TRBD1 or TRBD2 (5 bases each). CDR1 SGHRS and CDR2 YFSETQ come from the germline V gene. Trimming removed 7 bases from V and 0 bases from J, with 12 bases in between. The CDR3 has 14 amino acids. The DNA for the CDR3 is TGCGCCAGCCGGGACCCAAAGAGCACAGATACGCAGTATTTT. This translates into CASRDPKSTDTQYF.

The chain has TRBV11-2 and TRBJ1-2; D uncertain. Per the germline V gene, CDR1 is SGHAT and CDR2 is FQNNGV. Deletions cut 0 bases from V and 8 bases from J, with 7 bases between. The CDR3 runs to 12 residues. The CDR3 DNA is TGTGCCAGCAGCTTAGATATAGGGGGCTACACCTTC. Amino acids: CASSLDIGGYTF. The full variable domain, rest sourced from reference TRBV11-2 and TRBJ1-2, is EAGVAQSPRYKIIEKRQSVAFWCNPISGHATLYWYQQILGQGPKLLIQFQNNGVVDDSQLPKDRFSAERLKGVDSTLKIQPAKLEDSAVYLCASSLDIGGYTFGSGTRLTVV.

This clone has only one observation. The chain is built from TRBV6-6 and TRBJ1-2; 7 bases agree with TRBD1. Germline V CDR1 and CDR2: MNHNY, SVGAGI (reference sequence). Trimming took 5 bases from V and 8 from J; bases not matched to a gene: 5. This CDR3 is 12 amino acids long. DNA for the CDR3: TGTGCCAGCAGTCATACAGGGGTAGGCTACACCTTC. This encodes CASSHTGVGYTF.

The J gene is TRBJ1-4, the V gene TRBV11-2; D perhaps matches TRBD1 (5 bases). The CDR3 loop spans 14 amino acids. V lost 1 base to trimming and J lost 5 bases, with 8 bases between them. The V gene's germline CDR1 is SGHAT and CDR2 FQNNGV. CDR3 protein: CASSLGGGNEKLFF. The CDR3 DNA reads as TGTGCCAGCAGCTTAGGGGGGGGGAATGAAAAACTGTTTTTT.

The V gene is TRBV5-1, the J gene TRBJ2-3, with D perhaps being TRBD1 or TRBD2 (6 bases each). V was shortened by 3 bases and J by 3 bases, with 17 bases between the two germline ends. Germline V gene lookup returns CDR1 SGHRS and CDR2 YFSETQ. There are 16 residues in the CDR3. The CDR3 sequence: CASSSNMGGWTDTQYF. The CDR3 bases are TGCGCCAGCAGCTCGAATATGGGGGGCTGGACAGATACGCAGTATTTT. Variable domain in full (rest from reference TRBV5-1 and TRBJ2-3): KAGVTQTPRYLIKTRGQQVTLSCSPISGHRSVSWYQQTPGQGLQFLFEYFSETQRNKGNFPGRFSGRQFSNSRSEMNVSTLELGDSALYLCASSSNMGGWTDTQYFGPGTRLTVL.

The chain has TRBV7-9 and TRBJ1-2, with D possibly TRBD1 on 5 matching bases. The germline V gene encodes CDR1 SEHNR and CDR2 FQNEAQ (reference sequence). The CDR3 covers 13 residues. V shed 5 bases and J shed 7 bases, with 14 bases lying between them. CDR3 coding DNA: TGTGCCAGCAGCGATGGGGGACGGGGTGGCTACACCTTC. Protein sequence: CASSDGGRGGYTF.

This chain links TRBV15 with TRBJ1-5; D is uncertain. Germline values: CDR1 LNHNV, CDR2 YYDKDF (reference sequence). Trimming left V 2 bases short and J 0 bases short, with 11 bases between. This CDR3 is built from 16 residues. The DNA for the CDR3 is TGTGCCACCAGCAGATATAAATCACTTAGCAATCAGCCCCAGCATTTT. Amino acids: CATSRYKSLSNQPQHF.

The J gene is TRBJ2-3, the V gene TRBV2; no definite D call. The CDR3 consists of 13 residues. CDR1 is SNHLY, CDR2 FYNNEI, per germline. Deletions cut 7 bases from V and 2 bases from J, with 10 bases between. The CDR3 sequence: CASTLHPTDTQYF. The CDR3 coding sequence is TGTGCCAGCACCCTACACCCCACAGATACGCAGTATTTT.

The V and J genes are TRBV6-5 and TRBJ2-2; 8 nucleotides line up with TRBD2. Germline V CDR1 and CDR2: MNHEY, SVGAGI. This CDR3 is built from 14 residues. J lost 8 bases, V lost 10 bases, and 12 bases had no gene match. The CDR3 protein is CATRASGYSGELFF. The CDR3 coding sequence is TGTGCCACCAGGGCTAGCGGGTACTCGGGGGAGCTGTTTTTT.

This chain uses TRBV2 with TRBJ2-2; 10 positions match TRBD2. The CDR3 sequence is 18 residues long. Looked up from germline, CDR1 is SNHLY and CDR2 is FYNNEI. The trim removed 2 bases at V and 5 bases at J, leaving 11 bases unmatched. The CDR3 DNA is TGTGCCAGCAGTGAACGAGGGCTAGCGGGAGAGCGAACCGGGGAGCTGTTTTTT. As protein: CASSERGLAGERTGELFF.